This entry features one T cell receptor (beta chain) sequence. The antigen is unknown. The primer mix had 60 Vbeta and 13 Jbeta primers. Repertoires were generated with immunoSEQ multiplex PCR, while TCRdb's copy carries only in-frame clones and drops some. This sample has 90,000 to 100,000 clones, with under 80% found just once. The CDR3 runs to 14 residues. CDR1 is SQVTM, CDR2 ANQGSEA, per germline. V was pared by 7 bases and J by 2 bases, with 16 bases between. The data are from a study of cytomegalovirus exposure and HLA in healthy donors. Whole-study findings and limits: In vitro assays verified that a few CMV-associated chains recognized CMV antigens specifically. The authors assumed roughly uniform sequencing depth across donors for presence/absence analyses.

The receptor's source is a male donor in good health and CMV-seronegative. The sequencing sample was made of PBMCs. The chain combines TRBV29-1 with TRBJ2-3, with TRBD2 as a possible D gene (5 bases). The CDR3 loop reads CSEGSLVSTDTQYF. The CDR3 nucleotides are TGCAGCGAAGGATCACTAGTCTCCACAGATACGCAGTATTTT.